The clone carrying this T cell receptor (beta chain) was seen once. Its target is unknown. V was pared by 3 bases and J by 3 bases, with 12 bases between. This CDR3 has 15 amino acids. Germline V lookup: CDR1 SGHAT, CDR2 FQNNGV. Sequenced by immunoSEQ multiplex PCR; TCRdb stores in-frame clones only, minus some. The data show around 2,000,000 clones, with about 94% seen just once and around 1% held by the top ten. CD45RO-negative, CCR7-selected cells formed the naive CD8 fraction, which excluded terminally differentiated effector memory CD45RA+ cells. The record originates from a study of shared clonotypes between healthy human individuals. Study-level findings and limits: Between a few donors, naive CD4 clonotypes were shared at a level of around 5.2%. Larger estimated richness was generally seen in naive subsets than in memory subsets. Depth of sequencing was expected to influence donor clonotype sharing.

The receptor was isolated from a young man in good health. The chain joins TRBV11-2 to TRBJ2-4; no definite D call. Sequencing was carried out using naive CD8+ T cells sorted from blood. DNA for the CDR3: TGTGCCAGCAGCTTTCAGGAGTGGGACAAAAACATTCAGTACTTC. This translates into CASSFQEWDKNIQYF.